This is a list of T cell receptor beta chains from one sample in a study of OX40 agonist ivuxolimab in advanced cancers. This table comes from immunoSEQ multiplex PCR, and its TCRdb copy is limited to in-frame clones, with some not included. This table has about 15,000 clones, over 75% appearing once. Sequenced here: CD4+ or CD8+ T cells sorted from blood, sampled in a trial of the OX40 agonist ivuxolimab. These receptors originate from an adult with an advanced solid tumor such as melanoma, head and neck, liver or kidney cancer. Each CDR3 is given with its conserved first and last residue. The D gene is left open where the match is weak. Only some rows state a clone size, as once, few, many or a class for expanded clones.

v_call	j_call	clone_size	d_call	cdr3_nt	cdr3_aa
TRBV5-1	TRBJ1-5	NA	TRBD1	TGCGCCAGCAGCTGGACAGGGGATAGCAATCAGCCCCAGCATTTT	CASSWTGDSNQPQHF
TRBV28	TRBJ2-3	NA	NA	TGTGCCAGCAGTGGCCTTGTGTACGAAAACACAGATACGCAGTATTTT	CASSGLVYENTDTQYF
TRBV5-4	TRBJ1-2	NA	NA	TGTGCCAGCAGCTTGGGGGCCCCAGTAAGCTATGGCTACACCTTC	CASSLGAPVSYGYTF
TRBV6-5	TRBJ2-5	NA	NA	TGTGCCAGCACCCTATCCGAAGGAGAGACCCAGTACTTC	CASTLSEGETQYF
TRBV10-3	TRBJ2-7	once	NA	TGTGCCATCAGTGAGTCGGCAGGACTCTACGAGCAGTACTTC	CAISESAGLYEQYF
TRBV11-2	TRBJ1-1	NA	TRBD1	TGTGCCAGCAGCATTCACACAGGGGTCACTGAAGCTTTCTTT	CASSIHTGVTEAFF
TRBV19	TRBJ2-3	NA	NA	TGTGCCAGTAGTATTAGTGGAAGCACAGATACGCAGTATTTT	CASSISGSTDTQYF
TRBV7-9	TRBJ2-3	NA	NA	TGTGCCAGCAGCGATACGCAGTATTTT	CASSDTQYF
TRBV12-5	TRBJ1-1	NA	TRBD1	TGTGCTAGTGCCCTTCCCGGGACAGGGCTCACTGAAGCTTTCTTT	CASALPGTGLTEAFF
TRBV4-3	TRBJ1-1	NA	NA	TGCGCCAGCAGCTCTCAACTGAACACTGAAGCTTTCTTT	CASSSQLNTEAFF
TRBV4-1	TRBJ1-2	once	NA	TGCGCCAGCAGCCAAGATCAACGGGGCAACTATGGCTACACCTTC	CASSQDQRGNYGYTF
TRBV11-2	TRBJ2-3	NA	NA	TGTGCCAGCAGCCTAGGAAGGGGAATATGGGGCACAGATACGCAGTATTTT	CASSLGRGIWGTDTQYF
TRBV27	TRBJ2-1	NA	TRBD2	TGTGCCAGCAGTTCAGGACTGACTAGCGTTGAGCAGTTCTTC	CASSSGLTSVEQFF
TRBV28	TRBJ2-3	NA	NA	TGTGCCAGCAGTTCCCGGCAGGGCGGCTGGAGCACAGATACGCAGTATTTT	CASSSRQGGWSTDTQYF
TRBV28	TRBJ1-1	NA	TRBD1	TGTGCCAGCAGAACAGGGGACTTGAACACTGAAGCTTTCTTT	CASRTGDLNTEAFF
TRBV5-1	TRBJ2-1	NA	NA	TGCGCCAGCAGCAAAGGGGGTACCTCCTACAATGAGCAGTTCTTC	CASSKGGTSYNEQFF
TRBV7-8	TRBJ2-1	NA	NA	TGTGCCAGCAGCGATGCTAGACCCCACAATGAGCAGTTCTTC	CASSDARPHNEQFF
TRBV27	TRBJ2-3	NA	NA	TGTGCCAGCAGCCTAGGTACAGTCACAGATACGCAGTATTTT	CASSLGTVTDTQYF
TRBV4-1	TRBJ1-2	NA	NA	TGCGCCAGCAGCCAACCGGACAGCTACTATGGCTACACCTTC	CASSQPDSYYGYTF
TRBV29-1	TRBJ2-1	few	NA	TGCAGCGTTGGGGGCCAAAGCTCCTACAATGAGCAGTTCTTC	CSVGGQSSYNEQFF
TRBV5-6	TRBJ2-5	NA	NA	TGTGCCAGCAGCTTACAGGCCCTTTGGCCGTACGGATCCCAGTACTTC	CASSLQALWPYGSQYF
TRBV5-4	TRBJ2-2	NA	TRBD2	TGTGCCACTGAACTAGCGGGCGGGGAGCTGTTTTTT	CATELAGGELFF
TRBV28	TRBJ2-7	NA	NA	TGTGCCAGCAGCCCCGACTACTACGAGCAGTACTTC	CASSPDYYEQYF
TRBV19	TRBJ2-1	NA	NA	TGTGCCAGTAGTATAGGGACGCAGTCCTACAATGAGCAGTTCTTC	CASSIGTQSYNEQFF
TRBV9	TRBJ2-3	NA	TRBD2	TGTGCCAGCAGCGTACCGCTAGCGGGAGGGCCGGATACGCAGTATTTT	CASSVPLAGGPDTQYF
TRBV19	TRBJ2-3	NA	TRBD1	TGTGCCAGTAGCGGACAGGGGGCGATAGATACGCAGTATTTT	CASSGQGAIDTQYF
TRBV7-9	TRBJ2-4	NA	TRBD1	TGTGCCAGCAGCCAGCGACAGGGAAAGGGGGAAAACATTCAGTACTTC	CASSQRQGKGENIQYF
TRBV4-3	TRBJ2-7	NA	NA	TGCGCCAGCAGCCAAGTGGGAGCGAGAGAGCAGTACTTC	CASSQVGAREQYF
TRBV29-1	TRBJ2-1	NA	TRBD2	TGCAGCGTATTAATAGCGGGCCTCTACAATGAGCAGTTCTTC	CSVLIAGLYNEQFF
TRBV7-6	TRBJ2-7	NA	NA	TGTGCCAGCAGCTTAGTGACGGGAGCGTACGAGCAGTACTTC	CASSLVTGAYEQYF
TRBV7-2	TRBJ2-5	NA	NA	TGTGCCAGCAGCCTCCCCATGAAAGAGACCCAGTACTTC	CASSLPMKETQYF
TRBV7-2	TRBJ2-7	NA	TRBD1	TGTGCCAGCACCAACTTAAGGACAGGGATCTACGAGCAGTACTTC	CASTNLRTGIYEQYF
TRBV27	TRBJ1-1	NA	NA	TGTGCCTGCTCCGTGGGGGTTGAGGGCACTGAAGCTTTCTTT	CACSVGVEGTEAFF
TRBV5-4	TRBJ1-4	NA	NA	TGTGCCAGCAGCATAGCCCGGAATGAAAAACTGTTTTTT	CASSIARNEKLFF
TRBV11-3	TRBJ2-1	NA	TRBD1	TGTGCCAGCATGACAGGGATCGATGAGCAGTTCTTC	CASMTGIDEQFF
TRBV6-5	TRBJ2-1	few	NA	TGTGCCAGCAGTTACTCTGTCCGGAATGAGCAGTTCTTC	CASSYSVRNEQFF
TRBV25-1	TRBJ2-2	NA	NA	TGTGCCAGCAGTGAACCCCCCGGGGAGCTGTTTTTT	CASSEPPGELFF
TRBV7-6	TRBJ1-6	NA	NA	TGTGCCAGCAGCTGCCAAAAGTCCCTCCACTTT	CASSCQKSLHF
TRBV28	TRBJ2-3	NA	NA	TGTGCCAGCCGTGCTAGTCCTCCCGATACGCAGTATTTT	CASRASPPDTQYF
TRBV4-1	TRBJ2-3	NA	NA	TGCGCCAGCAGCCAAAAGGGGAATACGCAGTATTTT	CASSQKGNTQYF
TRBV27	TRBJ2-7	NA	NA	TGTGCCAGCAGGCCGGGTGGCCGCTCCTACGAGCAGTACTTC	CASRPGGRSYEQYF
TRBV9	TRBJ2-7	NA	NA	TGTGCCAGCAGCAAGGGCCATCCCTACGAGCAGTACTTC	CASSKGHPYEQYF
TRBV28	TRBJ2-1	NA	TRBD2	TGTGCCAGCGGAAATCTAGCGGAGTACAATGAGCAGTTCTTC	CASGNLAEYNEQFF
TRBV29-1	TRBJ2-5	NA	TRBD2	TGCAGCGTTGATGATAATAGCGGGACATTCGAGACCCAGTACTTC	CSVDDNSGTFETQYF
TRBV6-5	TRBJ2-4	NA	NA	TGTGCCAGCAGTTACTCTCCCCGCAGTCTTCAGTACTTC	CASSYSPRSLQYF
TRBV6-5	TRBJ2-1	few	TRBD2	TGTGCCAGCAGAGGACTAGCGCGCTACAATGAGCAGTTCTTC	CASRGLARYNEQFF
TRBV6-1	TRBJ2-7	NA	TRBD1	TGTGCCAGCAGTGAATGGGGACAGGGGACCTACGAGCAGTACTTC	CASSEWGQGTYEQYF
TRBV28	TRBJ2-7	NA	TRBD1	TGTGCCAGCAGTTTATTTTCACAGGGGGCTTACGAGCAGTACTTC	CASSLFSQGAYEQYF
TRBV4-1	TRBJ1-5	NA	NA	TGCGCCAGCAGCCAAGGGGGGGTCGATCAGCCCCAGCATTTT	CASSQGGVDQPQHF
TRBV7-2	TRBJ2-1	once	NA	TGTGCCAGCAGTCTTGGGTCTTGGCTTGAACAGTTCTTC	CASSLGSWLEQFF
TRBV5-4	TRBJ2-1	NA	NA	TGTGCCAGCAGCCAAGAAGTGGACAGATTCTACAATGAGCAGTTCTTC	CASSQEVDRFYNEQFF
TRBV5-8	TRBJ2-5	NA	TRBD2	TGTGCCAGCAGCCAAGACTCTAGCGGGAGCCCAGAGACCCAGTACTTC	CASSQDSSGSPETQYF
TRBV16	TRBJ2-3	NA	NA	TGTGCCAGCAGCCAATTCACAGATACGCAGTATTTT	CASSQFTDTQYF